This T cell receptor beta chain originates from a study of blood T cell repertoires in COVID-19. As for the study in general: The cDNA or gDNA used as material had been derived from T cells, B-cell-depleted T cells, or PBMCs.

Trimming took 5 bases from V and 8 from J; bases not matched to a gene: 10. Looked up from germline, CDR1 is SGHTA and CDR2 is FQGNSA. The CDR3 is 16 amino acids. Either two negative PCRs, clearance, or symptom resolution qualified Cohort 3 donors as recovered. Sequencing was performed with immunoSEQ multiplex PCR; in TCRdb, only in-frame clones are kept and a portion is missing. The sample has a few hundred thousand clones; roughly four fifths are singletons. This rearrangement joins TRBV7-2 to TRBJ1-4; 11 bases align to TRBD1. Specimen: PBMCs or T cells enriched from blood (not recorded which). The receptor was isolated from a man in his forties who had recovered from COVID-19. CDR3 bases: TGTGCCAGCAGCCTTTTTACCGGGACAGGGGGGGAAAAACTGTTTTTT. Translation: CASSLFTGTGGEKLFF.